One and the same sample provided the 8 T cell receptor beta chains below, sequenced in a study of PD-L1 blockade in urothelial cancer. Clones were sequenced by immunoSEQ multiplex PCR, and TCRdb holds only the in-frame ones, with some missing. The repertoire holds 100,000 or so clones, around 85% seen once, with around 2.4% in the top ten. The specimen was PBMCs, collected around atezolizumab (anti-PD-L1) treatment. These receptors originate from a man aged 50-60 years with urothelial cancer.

CDR3 sequence: CASSLEQGNREQFF. CDR3 DNA sequence: TGTGCCAGCTCACTGGAACAGGGGAACAGGGAGCAGTTCTTC. The chain recombines TRBV18 with TRBJ2-1; 7 nucleotides agree with TRBD1. The germline V gene encodes CDR1 KGHSH and CDR2 LQKENI. This CDR3 is 14 amino acids long. V lost 4 bases and J lost 10; bases outside the gene matches: 10.

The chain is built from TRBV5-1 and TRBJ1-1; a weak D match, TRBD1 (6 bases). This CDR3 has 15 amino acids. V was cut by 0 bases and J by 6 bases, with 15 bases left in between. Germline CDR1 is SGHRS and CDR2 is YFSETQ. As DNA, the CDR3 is TGCGCCAGCAGCTTGGCGTGGCAGGGGATCCCTGAAGCTTTCTTT. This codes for CASSLAWQGIPEAFF.

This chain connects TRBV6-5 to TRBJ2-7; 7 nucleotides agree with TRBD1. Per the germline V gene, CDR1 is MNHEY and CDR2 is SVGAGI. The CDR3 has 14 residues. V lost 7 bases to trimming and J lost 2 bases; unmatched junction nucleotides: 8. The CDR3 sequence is CASMPRDRPYEQYF. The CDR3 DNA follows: TGTGCCAGCATGCCCCGGGACAGACCCTACGAGCAGTACTTC.

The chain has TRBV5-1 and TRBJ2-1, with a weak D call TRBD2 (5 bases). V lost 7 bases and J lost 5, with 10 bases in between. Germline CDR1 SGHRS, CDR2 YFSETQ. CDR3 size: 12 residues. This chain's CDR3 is CASGELDNEQFF. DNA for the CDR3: TGCGCCAGCGGGGAGCTCGACAATGAGCAGTTCTTC.

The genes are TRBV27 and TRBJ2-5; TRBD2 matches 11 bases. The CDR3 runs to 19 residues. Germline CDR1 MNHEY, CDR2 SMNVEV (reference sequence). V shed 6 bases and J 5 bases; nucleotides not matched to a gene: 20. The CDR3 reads CASRSGVPGLAEGGETQYF. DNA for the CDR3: TGTGCCAGCAGGAGCGGTGTTCCGGGACTAGCGGAGGGAGGGGAGACCCAGTACTTC.

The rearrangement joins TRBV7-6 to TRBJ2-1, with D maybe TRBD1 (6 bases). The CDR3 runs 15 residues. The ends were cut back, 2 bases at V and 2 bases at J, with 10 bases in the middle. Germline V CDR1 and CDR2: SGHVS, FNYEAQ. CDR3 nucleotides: TGTGCCAGCAGCTTACACCAGGGGACCTACAATGAGCAGTTCTTC. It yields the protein CASSLHQGTYNEQFF.

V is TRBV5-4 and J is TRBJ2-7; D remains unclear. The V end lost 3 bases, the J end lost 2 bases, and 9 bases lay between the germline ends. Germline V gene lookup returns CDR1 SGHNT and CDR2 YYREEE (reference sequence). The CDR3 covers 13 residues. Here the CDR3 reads CASSSVDPYEQYF. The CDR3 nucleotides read TGTGCCAGCAGCTCGGTCGATCCCTACGAGCAGTACTTC.

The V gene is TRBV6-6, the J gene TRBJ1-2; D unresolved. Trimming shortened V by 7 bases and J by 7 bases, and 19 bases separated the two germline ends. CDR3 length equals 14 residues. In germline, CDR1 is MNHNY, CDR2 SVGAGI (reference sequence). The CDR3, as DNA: TGTGCCAGCACATCCCAGATGGCTCCCGCTGGCTACACCTTC. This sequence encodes CASTSQMAPAGYTF.